The 25 T cell receptor beta chains below all came from one sample that was sequenced in a study of shared clonotypes between healthy human individuals (dated by TCRdb to 2018 to 2021). The protocol used for the library was the immunoSEQ multiplex PCR assay. This is the immuneACCESS table as TCRdb keeps it, with only in-frame sequences that have V and J called. A part of the clones is gone; compared with another copy, unresolved V genes explain less than half, and the rest is unexplained. The sample table holds 2.3 million or so clones, of which roughly 93% were seen once. The ten top clones hold about 0.39% of the sample. The sample was naive CD4+ T cells from PBMCs. This specimen's cell subset or site label, interpreted: CD45RA+ positively selected. The receptors come from a man between 18 and 29 years old in good health. Some clones in this sample may be carry-over from other donors' samples.

This sequence joins TRBV27 and TRBJ2-7; tentative D call: TRBD1 (6 bases). V shed 5 bases and J shed 3 bases, with 14 bases lying between them. CDR1 MNHEY and CDR2 SMNVEV come from the germline V gene (reference sequence). The CDR3 consists of 14 residues. CDR3 in DNA: TGTGCCAGCAGTATCCCGGTCAGGGGCTACGAGCAGTACTTC. This codes for CASSIPVRGYEQYF.

V and J are TRBV5-1 and TRBJ2-6; 8 bases map to TRBD2. CDR3 length: 18 residues. CDR1 is SGHRS, CDR2 YFSETQ, per germline. Trimming at V came to 5 bases and at J to 2 bases, leaving 12 bases not matched to a gene. This CDR3 is CASRPSGFVSAGANVLTF. The CDR3 DNA reads as TGCGCCAGCAGGCCTAGCGGGTTCGTTTCCGCTGGGGCCAACGTCCTGACTTTC. The whole variable domain, filled in from reference TRBV5-1 and TRBJ2-6, reads KAGVTQTPRYLIKTRGQQVTLSCSPISGHRSVSWYQQTPGQGLQFLFEYFSETQRNKGNFPGRFSGRQFSNSRSEMNVSTLELGDSALYLCASRPSGFVSAGANVLTFGAGSRLTVL.

The rearrangement uses TRBV25-1 and TRBJ1-5; TRBD1 matches 8 bases. The CDR3 is 15 amino acids. CDR1 and CDR2 from the germline V gene are MGHDK and SYGVNS. Trimming cost V 3 bases and J 2 bases; bases outside gene matches: 3. CDR3 loop: CASSEQGAGNQPQHF. In DNA, the CDR3 is TGTGCCAGCAGTGAGCAGGGGGCAGGCAATCAGCCCCAGCATTTT.

The chain is built from TRBV4-3 and TRBJ2-2; D perhaps matches TRBD2 (5 bases). This CDR3 has 17 amino acids. CDR1 is LGHNA, CDR2 YSLEER, per germline. The V and J ends lost 4 bases and 7 bases respectively, with 22 bases between them. As DNA, the CDR3 is TGCGCCAGCAGCCCCTCTGGGAGTAGCGACGAGGTCGGGGAGCTGTTTTTT. It yields the protein CASSPSGSSDEVGELFF.

The chain employs TRBV19 and TRBJ2-6; D perhaps matches TRBD1 (6 bases). The CDR3 covers 16 residues. V was trimmed by 5 bases and J by 2 bases, leaving 13 bases between them. Germline V gene sequence: CDR1 LNHDA, CDR2 SQIVND (reference sequence). CDR3 region: CASSPLQGTGANVLTF. CDR3 nucleotide sequence: TGTGCCAGTAGTCCTCTACAGGGTACTGGGGCCAACGTCCTGACTTTC.

This chain uses TRBV6-5 with TRBJ2-1, with 12 positions matching TRBD1. Germline CDR1 is MNHEY and CDR2 is SVGAGI. This CDR3 is 15 amino acids long. Germline trimming cut 5 bases from V and 8 bases from J; bases unmatched to any gene: 7. DNA for the CDR3: TGTGCCAGCAGTGTTCCGGGACAGGGGGCCTATGAGCAGTTCTTC. Its protein product is CASSVPGQGAYEQFF.

This sequence joins TRBV9 and TRBJ2-1, with 10 bases identical to TRBD2. Looked up from germline, CDR1 is SGDLS and CDR2 is YYNGEE. After removal of 4 bases from V and 0 bases from J, the junction contained 4 bases not matched to a gene. The CDR3 runs to 16 residues. The CDR3 bases are TGTGCCAGCAGCACCGGACTAGCGGACTCCTACAATGAGCAGTTCTTC. Translation: CASSTGLADSYNEQFF.

Concerning this clone: A junction end diverges from the germline sequence, so it may reflect a read error. The J gene is TRBJ1-5, the V gene TRBV28; D is undetermined. The CDR3 runs to 13 residues. Germline CDR1 and CDR2: MDHEN and SYDVKM. The CDR3 here is CASSLHRLPPTGF. As DNA, the CDR3 is TGTGCCAGCAGTCTTCACCGACTGCCCCCAACCGGTTTT.

V gene TRBV29-1 combines with J gene TRBJ2-1, with TRBD2 identical over 8 bases. This CDR3 contains 14 residues. The trim removed 6 bases at V and 2 bases at J, leaving 6 bases unmatched. Per the germline V gene, CDR1 is SQVTM and CDR2 is ANQGSEA. CDR3 loop: CSVATSGPYNEQFF. For the CDR3, the DNA is TGCAGCGTGGCTACTAGCGGACCCTACAATGAGCAGTTCTTC.

The chain couples TRBV7-7 to TRBJ1-1, with 9 bases fitting TRBD1. The J segment lost 8 bases and the V segment lost 5 bases, leaving 6 bases of the junction unmatched. The CDR3 contains 13 residues. Germline-derived CDR1 and CDR2 are SSHAT and FNYEAQ (reference sequence). The CDR3, as DNA: TGTGCCAGCAGCGCTACAGGGGGCGCGGAAGCTTTCTTT. This translates into CASSATGGAEAFF.

CDR3 coding DNA: TGTGCCAGCAGCTTCCAGGAGAGCAGTACAGATACGCAGTATTTT. Its translation: CASSFQESSTDTQYF. J is TRBJ2-3 and V is TRBV7-2; D not certain. The length of the CDR3 is 15 residues. CDR1 is SGHTA, CDR2 FQGNSA, per germline. V was clipped by 3 bases and J by 3 bases, with 13 bases between them.

The rearrangement joins TRBV5-1 to TRBJ2-7; D is perhaps TRBD1 or TRBD2 (6 bases each). Trimming shortened V by 0 bases and J by 7 bases, and 14 bases separated the two germline ends. The V gene's germline CDR1 is SGHRS and CDR2 YFSETQ. The CDR3 consists of 14 residues. DNA of the CDR3: TGCGCCAGCAGCTTGGCCGTCCGGGGGCAGGAGCAGTACTTC. Translating it yields CASSLAVRGQEQYF. The entire variable domain, with the rest obtained from reference TRBV5-1 and TRBJ2-7, is as follows: KAGVTQTPRYLIKTRGQQVTLSCSPISGHRSVSWYQQTPGQGLQFLFEYFSETQRNKGNFPGRFSGRQFSNSRSEMNVSTLELGDSALYLCASSLAVRGQEQYFGPGTRLTVT.

The chain couples TRBV10-3 to TRBJ1-4; the D is unclear. Germline assignment: CDR1 ENHRY and CDR2 SYGVKD. CDR3 size: 14 residues. V lost 4 bases to trimming and J lost 6 bases, with 12 bases between them. DNA for the CDR3: TGTGCCATCAGTGGTACCGCCGGTCATGAAAAACTGTTTTTT. It is translated as CAISGTAGHEKLFF.

This CDR3 is CASSPDRGKYF. The CDR3 DNA reads TGTGCCAGCAGTCCTGACAGGGGCAAATACTTC. The rearrangement joins TRBV6-4 to TRBJ2-7; 8 bases line up with TRBD1. The V gene's germline CDR1 is MRHNA and CDR2 SNTAGT. V gave up 5 bases and J gave up 13 bases; unmatched junction bases: 7. The CDR3 loop spans 11 amino acids.

The genes are TRBV9 and TRBJ1-6, with a possible D match to TRBD1 (5 bases). The CDR3 is 14 amino acids. Germline loops: CDR1 SGDLS, CDR2 YYNGEE. V lost 0 bases and J 10 bases, leaving 11 bases between the germline ends. The CDR3 bases are TGTGCCAGCAGCGTAGGCCGGGACCTATCACCCCTCCACTTT. This codes for CASSVGRDLSPLHF.

The table lists this clone with a count of one. The rearrangement links TRBV4-2 to TRBJ1-3; no definite D call. The CDR3 runs to 17 residues. Trimming cost V 1 base and J 0 bases, with 13 bases left between them. Germline V lookup: CDR1 LGHNA, CDR2 YNFKEQ. The CDR3 region is CASSQVTSRDSGNTIYF. CDR3 DNA sequence: TGTGCCAGCAGCCAAGTCACGTCTCGCGACTCTGGAAACACCATATATTTT.

This clone was seen a single time. V and J are TRBV5-1 and TRBJ2-7; tentatively, D is TRBD1 (6 bases). This CDR3 is 13 amino acids long. Germline CDR1 SGHRS, CDR2 YFSETQ. The V gene lost 1 base and the J gene lost 6 bases, with 11 bases spanning the gap. This chain's CDR3 is CASSLNRELEQYF. CDR3 sequence (DNA): TGCGCCAGCAGCTTGAACAGGGAGCTCGAGCAGTACTTC. The complete variable domain, with remaining parts taken from reference TRBV5-1 and TRBJ2-7, reads KAGVTQTPRYLIKTRGQQVTLSCSPISGHRSVSWYQQTPGQGLQFLFEYFSETQRNKGNFPGRFSGRQFSNSRSEMNVSTLELGDSALYLCASSLNRELEQYFGPGTRLTVT.

A word on this clone: Other nucleotide sequences from this sample produce the same CDR3. The chain combines TRBV7-9 with TRBJ1-1, with 9 positions matching TRBD1. Germline CDR1 SEHNR, CDR2 FQNEAQ (reference sequence). The CDR3 spans 14 residues. The junction had 1 base not matched to a gene; V was cut back by 0 bases and J by 5 bases. DNA of the CDR3: TGTGCCAGCAGCTTAGCGGGACAGGGTACTGAAGCTTTCTTT. It yields the protein CASSLAGQGTEAFF. The variable domain in full, with the rest retrieved from reference TRBV7-9 and TRBJ1-1, is DTGVSQNPRHKITKRGQNVTFRCDPISEHNRLYWYRQTLGQGPEFLTYFQNEAQLEKSRLLSDRFSAERPKGSFSTLEIQRTEQGDSAMYLCASSLAGQGTEAFFGQGTRLTVV.

The genes are TRBV2 and TRBJ2-3; TRBD1 is a possible D gene (5 bases). V lost 6 bases and J 2 bases, leaving 18 bases between the germline ends. Per germline, CDR1 SNHLY and CDR2 FYNNEI. The CDR3 sequence is 16 residues long. The CDR3 bases are TGTGCCAGCAGCCAGAAACTTACAGGACCCACAGATACGCAGTATTTT. This gives the protein CASSQKLTGPTDTQYF.

V usage is TRBV6-6 and J usage is TRBJ2-3; no reliable D call. CDR1 is MNHNY and CDR2 is SVGAGI in the germline V gene (reference sequence). V lost 2 bases and J lost 4, with 10 bases in between. This CDR3 has 14 amino acids. Here the CDR3 reads CASSYPGSPDTQYF. For the CDR3, the DNA is TGTGCCAGCAGTTACCCCGGCTCCCCAGATACGCAGTATTTT.

This clone was found once. The gene calls are TRBV7-2 and TRBJ2-7, with TRBD2 as a possible D gene (5 bases). The germline CDR1 and CDR2 sequences are SGHTA and FQGNSA. The CDR3 extends over 14 amino acids. V gave up 1 base and J gave up 6 bases, with 13 bases separating them. Here the CDR3 reads CASSLVEKAGEQYF. CDR3 DNA sequence: TGTGCCAGCAGCTTAGTTGAGAAGGCGGGCGAGCAGTACTTC.

The chain carries TRBV6-1 and TRBJ1-6; D is uncertain. The CDR3 has 15 amino acids. Germline V gene sequence: CDR1 MNHNS, CDR2 SASEGT. V dropped 6 bases and J dropped 0 bases, with 9 bases sitting between them. The CDR3 spells CASRGSSSYNSPLHF. The CDR3 nucleotides read TGTGCCAGCAGGGGATCAAGCTCCTATAATTCACCCCTCCACTTT.

The gene calls are TRBV28 and TRBJ2-5; D gene unclear. Trimming left V 8 bases short and J 4 bases short, with 20 bases between. Germline V gene data show CDR1 as MDHEN and CDR2 as SYDVKM. The CDR3 contains 15 residues. CDR3 DNA: TGTGCCAGCTCTACTGTCCCGGTGAGGCCAGAGACCCAGTACTTC. Translation: CASSTVPVRPETQYF.

The chain recombines TRBV2 with TRBJ2-7, with D perhaps matching TRBD1 (5 bases). The V gene's germline CDR1 is SNHLY and CDR2 FYNNEI. V lost 4 bases and J lost 2, with 33 bases in between. This CDR3 has 21 residues. CDR3 coding DNA: TGTGCCAGCAGTGGGGTTGGGGCCCTGGGCCCGACACTCCATTCCACCTACGAGCAGTACTTC. It yields the protein CASSGVGALGPTLHSTYEQYF.

To note about this clone: This sample also contains other DNA sequences that code for the same CDR3. The chain joins TRBV28 to TRBJ2-7, with D maybe TRBD2 (6 bases). CDR3 length: 12 residues. Per germline, CDR1 MDHEN and CDR2 SYDVKM. The germline V and J ends were trimmed by 8 bases and 4 bases, with 12 bases remaining between them. CDR3 loop: CASRDSLYEQYF. CDR3 bases: TGTGCCAGCCGGGACTCATTATACGAGCAGTACTTC.